This T cell receptor (beta chain) came from a study of T cells in Graves' hyperthyroidism and ophthalmopathy (dated by TCRdb to about 2019). Study-level background: Peripheral blood samples were taken at the time of initial diagnosis, prior to any treatment. Whether ophthalmopathy could be predicted prospectively was tested in an independent validation cohort made up of 18 to 20 hyperthyroidism patients plus 17 patients who later progressed to ophthalmopathy. To identify TCR V-J signatures that set the groups apart, the researchers used a discovery cohort of more than 95 patients, made up of 43 with Graves' ophthalmopathy and 57 with stable Graves' hyperthyroidism. TCR Vbeta CDR3 sequencing of 135 peripheral blood samples (approximately 44 ophthalmopathy, 70 to 85 hyperthyroidism and 17 progressor patients) is reported in the paper. Thyroid tissue and blood T-cell repertoires from six or seven Graves' hyperthyroidism patients were also compared in the study. For training and testing, the 100 or so patients in the discovery cohort were randomly divided in a 7:3 ratio. Once sampling was done, hyperthyroidism patients were given methimazole at a starting dose of 30 mg daily, whereas ophthalmopathy patients were given high-dose intravenous methylprednisolone.

Including cysteine and phenylalanine, the CDR3 has 16 amino acids. The sequence is cut down to CDR3 DNA, 48 bases in frame from base 1. V sheds 2 bases and J sheds 0 bases, leaving 14 bases between their ends. CDR1 is given as SGHVS and CDR2 as FQNEAQ, both from the germline V gene. Findings and caveats that apply to the study as a whole: A 13 V-J signature model separated ophthalmopathy from stable hyperthyroidism, with over 85% sensitivity and just under 84% specificity in cross-validation and 80%/75% in testing. In validation, the model predicted progression to ophthalmopathy with around 71% sensitivity and around 72% specificity, a median of 6.5 months before onset. Most expanded thyroid clonotypes (frequency above 0.001) were also detected in blood, a finding suggesting that blood repertoires may reflect thyroid immune responses. No statistical method was used to set the sample size in advance, and investigators knew the group allocation.

Ophthalmopathy patients had moderately to severely active disease, with a Clinical Activity Score of 3 or more, a NOSPECS grade of 4 or more, and a disease duration of less than 3 months. The study excluded patients with uncontrolled infections, other autoimmune diseases, pregnancy or lactation. Diagnoses were based on clinical symptoms, serum thyroxine and TRAb, thyroid ultrasound and orbital computed tomography. PBMCs were isolated from roughly 10 ml of fresh peripheral blood by Ficoll-Paque density gradient centrifugation. Total RNA was extracted with Trizol reagent, and quality was checked on an Agilent 2100 Bioanalyzer. The TCR beta CDR3 regions were amplified from the RNA transcripts. The first round of RT-PCR for the TCR CDR3 was performed with the HTBI primer set and the Qiagen OneStep RT-PCR kit. The libraries were constructed in a second round of multiplex PCR and then size-selected and purified. The libraries were sequenced on an Illumina HiSeq2000 using paired-end 100 bp reads. The study's processing was this. SOAPnuke was used to process the raw data, throwing out any read that contained adapters or uncalled bases, had a mean Phred below 15, or lacked an exact constant-primer or identifier match. High-quality paired reads were merged using COPE v1.2.5, and each unique nucleotide sequence was defined as a clonotype. MiTCR v1.1 was used to align the clonotypes against IMGT TRBV, TRBD and TRBJ reference segments. Only V-J combinations with frequency above 0.0001, covering 99% to 99.2% of repertoires, were analysed. A TCS score was defined as the ratio of F50 (clonal expansion) to E x V (chaos), with BLOSUM62-based TCRdist applied between CDR3 peptides within each V-J. Welch's t-statistics and random forest reduced approximately 520 V-J features to under 15, which were used in a naive Bayes classifier (R e1071). The raw public data were reprocessed by TCRdb itself: fastp quality trimming at Q25, MiXCR clonotype calling, in-frame beta chains only. Each entry merges the rows of one CDR3 protein and shows their most common DNA and genes. The V and J calls and clone size are TCRdb's, not the authors'. The sample data list 500,000 or so distinct CDR3 sequences, and 15% to 20% of these were observed just once. Of the sample, 25% to 30% falls within the top ten clones.

Note on this clonotype: There is no known antigen for this receptor. No per-base quality is available; no much larger clone lies one base away.

The sequenced sample was blood. The rearrangement joined TRBV7-8 to TRBJ2-7; the D gene lacks a confident call. This sequence was found in a woman in her thirties with Graves' ophthalmopathy. The CDR3: CASSLSPEGYSYEQYF. Read as DNA, the sequence is TGTGCCAGCAGCTTAAGCCCGGAAGGCTACTCCTACGAGCAGTACTTC.